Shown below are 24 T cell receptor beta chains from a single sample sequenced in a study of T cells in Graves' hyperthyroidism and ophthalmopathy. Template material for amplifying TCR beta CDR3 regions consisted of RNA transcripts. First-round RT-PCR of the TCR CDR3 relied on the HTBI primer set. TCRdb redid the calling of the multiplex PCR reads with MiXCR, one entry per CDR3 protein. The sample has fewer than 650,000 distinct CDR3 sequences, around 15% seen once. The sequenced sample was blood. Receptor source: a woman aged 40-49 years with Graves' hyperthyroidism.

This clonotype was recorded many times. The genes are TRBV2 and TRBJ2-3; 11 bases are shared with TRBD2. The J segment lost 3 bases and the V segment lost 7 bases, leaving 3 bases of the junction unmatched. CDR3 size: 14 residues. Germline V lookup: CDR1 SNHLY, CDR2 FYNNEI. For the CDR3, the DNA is TGTGCCAGCAACATAGCGGGAGGGACAGATACGCAGTATTTT. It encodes CASNIAGGTDTQYF.

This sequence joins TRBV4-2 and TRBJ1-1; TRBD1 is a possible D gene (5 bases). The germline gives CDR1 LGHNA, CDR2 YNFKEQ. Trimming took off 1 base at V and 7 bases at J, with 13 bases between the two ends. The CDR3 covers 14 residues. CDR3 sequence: CASSQATEGNEAFF. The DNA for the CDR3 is TGTGCCAGCAGCCAAGCGACAGAGGGGAATGAAGCTTTCTTT.

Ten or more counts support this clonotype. The CDR3 reads CASSFSGTNTGELFF. The CDR3 DNA reads TGTGCCAGCAGTTTTAGCGGGACCAACACCGGGGAGCTGTTTTTT. V gene TRBV28 combines with J gene TRBJ2-2; 8 bases agree with TRBD2. CDR3 length: 15 residues. Per the germline V gene, CDR1 is MDHEN and CDR2 is SYDVKM. V shed 3 bases and J 2 bases; nucleotides not matched to a gene: 2.

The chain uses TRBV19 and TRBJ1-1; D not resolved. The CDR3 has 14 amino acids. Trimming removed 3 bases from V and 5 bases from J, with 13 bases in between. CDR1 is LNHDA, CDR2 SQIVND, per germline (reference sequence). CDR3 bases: TGTGCCAGTAGTATCGGAGAAGGTTTTACTGAAGCTTTCTTT. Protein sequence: CASSIGEGFTEAFF.

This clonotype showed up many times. The CDR3 reads CASSLEVAGWGDTQYF. CDR3 in DNA: TGTGCCAGCAGCTTAGAGGTCGCAGGGTGGGGAGATACGCAGTATTTT. The chain is built from TRBV11-2 and TRBJ2-3; maybe TRBD1 (5 bases). CDR1 is SGHAT and CDR2 is FQNNGV in the germline V gene. Trimming pared 0 bases from V and 5 bases from J, leaving 15 bases between. CDR3 size: 16 residues. Filled out from reference TRBV11-2 and TRBJ2-3, the complete variable domain reads EAGVAQSPRYKIIEKRQSVAFWCNPISGHATLYWYQQILGQGPKLLIQFQNNGVVDDSQLPKDRFSAERLKGVDSTLKIQPAKLEDSAVYLCASSLEVAGWGDTQYFGPGTRLTVL.

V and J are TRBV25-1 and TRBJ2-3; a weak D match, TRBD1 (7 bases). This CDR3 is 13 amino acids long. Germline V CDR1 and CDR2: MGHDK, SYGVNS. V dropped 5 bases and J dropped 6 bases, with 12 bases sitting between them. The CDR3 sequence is CASSQGGGDTQYF. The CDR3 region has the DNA TGTGCCAGCAGTCAGGGGGGCGGTGATACGCAGTATTTT.

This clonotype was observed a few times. The CDR3 DNA follows: TGTGCCAGCAGCCCCTATCCCGGGACAGGGGGCGCGGCGGGGGAGCTGTTTTTT. Amino acids: CASSPYPGTGGAAGELFF. This rearrangement joins TRBV11-3 to TRBJ2-2, with 12 bases aligning to TRBD1. CDR3 size: 18 residues. Per germline, CDR1 SGHNT and CDR2 YENEEA. With V trimmed by 5 bases and J by 8 bases, 15 bases remained unmatched.

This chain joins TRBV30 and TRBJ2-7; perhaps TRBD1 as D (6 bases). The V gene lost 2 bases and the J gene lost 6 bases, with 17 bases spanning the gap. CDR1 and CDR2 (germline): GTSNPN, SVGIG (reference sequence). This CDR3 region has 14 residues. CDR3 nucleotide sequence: TGTGCCTGGAGTCCGGGCCTACAGGGAGCCGAGCAGTACTTC. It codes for CAWSPGLQGAEQYF. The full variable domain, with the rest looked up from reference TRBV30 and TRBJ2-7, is SQTIHQWPATLVQPVGSPLSLECTVEGTSNPNLYWYRQAAGRGLQLLFYSVGIGQISSEVPQNLSASRPQDRQFILSSKKLLLSDSGFYLCAWSPGLQGAEQYFGPGTRLTVT.

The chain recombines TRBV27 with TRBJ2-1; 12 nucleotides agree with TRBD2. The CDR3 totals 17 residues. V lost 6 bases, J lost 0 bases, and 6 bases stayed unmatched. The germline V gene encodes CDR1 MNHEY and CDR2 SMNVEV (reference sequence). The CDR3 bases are TGTGCCAGCAGCCGTGGACTAGCGGGGCTCTCCTACAATGAGCAGTTCTTC. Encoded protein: CASSRGLAGLSYNEQFF.

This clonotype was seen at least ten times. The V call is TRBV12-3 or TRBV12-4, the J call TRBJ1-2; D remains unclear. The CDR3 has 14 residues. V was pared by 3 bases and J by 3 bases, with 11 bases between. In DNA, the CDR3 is TGTGCCAGCAGTTTCCCGGGCAGGTACTATGGCTACACCTTC. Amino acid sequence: CASSFPGRYYGYTF.

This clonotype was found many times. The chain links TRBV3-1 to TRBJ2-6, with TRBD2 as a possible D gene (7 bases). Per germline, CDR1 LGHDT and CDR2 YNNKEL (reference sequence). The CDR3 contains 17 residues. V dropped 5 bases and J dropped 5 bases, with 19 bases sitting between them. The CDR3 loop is CASSSPRGGRRANVLTF. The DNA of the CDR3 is TGTGCCAGCAGCTCACCTCGCGGGGGCAGAAGGGCCAACGTCCTGACTTTC.

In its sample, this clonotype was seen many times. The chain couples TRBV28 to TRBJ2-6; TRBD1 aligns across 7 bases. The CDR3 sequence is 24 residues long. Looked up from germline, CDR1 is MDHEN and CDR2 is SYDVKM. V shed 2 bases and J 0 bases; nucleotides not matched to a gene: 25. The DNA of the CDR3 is TGTGCCAGCAGTTTACGACCCACCTTCGGGACAGTGGTGAGGGGGATCTCTGGGGCCAACGTCCTGACTTTC. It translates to CASSLRPTFGTVVRGISGANVLTF.

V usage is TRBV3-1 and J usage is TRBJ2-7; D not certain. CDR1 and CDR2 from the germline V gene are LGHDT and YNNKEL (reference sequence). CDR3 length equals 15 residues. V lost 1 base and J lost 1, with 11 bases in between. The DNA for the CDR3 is TGTGCCAGCAGCCAAGGCCGGGCGCTATCCTACGAGCAGTACTTC. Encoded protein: CASSQGRALSYEQYF.

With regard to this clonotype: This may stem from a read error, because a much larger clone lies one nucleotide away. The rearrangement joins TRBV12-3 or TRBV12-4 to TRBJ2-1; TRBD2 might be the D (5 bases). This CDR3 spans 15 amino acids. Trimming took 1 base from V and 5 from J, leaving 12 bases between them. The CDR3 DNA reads TGTGCCAGCAGTTTAGACACCGGAGGAAACAATGAGCAGTTCTTC. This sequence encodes CASSLDTGGNNEQFF.

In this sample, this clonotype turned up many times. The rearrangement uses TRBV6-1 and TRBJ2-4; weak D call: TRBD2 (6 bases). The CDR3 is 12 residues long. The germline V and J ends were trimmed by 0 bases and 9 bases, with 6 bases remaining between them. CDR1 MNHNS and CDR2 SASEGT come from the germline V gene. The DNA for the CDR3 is TGTGCCAGCAGTGAAGCGGGGGGCATTCAGTACTTC. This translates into CASSEAGGIQYF.

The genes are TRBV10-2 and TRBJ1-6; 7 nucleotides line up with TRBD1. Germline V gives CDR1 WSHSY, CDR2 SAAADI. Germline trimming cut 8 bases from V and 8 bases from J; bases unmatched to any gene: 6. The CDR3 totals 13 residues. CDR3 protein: CASRQGMDSPLHF. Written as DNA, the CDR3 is TGCGCCAGCCGACAGGGTATGGATTCACCCCTCCACTTT.

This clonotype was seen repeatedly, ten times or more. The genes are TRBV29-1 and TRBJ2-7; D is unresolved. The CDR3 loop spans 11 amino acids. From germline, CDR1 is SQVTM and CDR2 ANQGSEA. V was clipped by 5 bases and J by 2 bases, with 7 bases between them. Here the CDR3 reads CSVSQTYEQYF. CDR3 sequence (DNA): TGCAGCGTTAGCCAGACCTACGAGCAGTACTTC.

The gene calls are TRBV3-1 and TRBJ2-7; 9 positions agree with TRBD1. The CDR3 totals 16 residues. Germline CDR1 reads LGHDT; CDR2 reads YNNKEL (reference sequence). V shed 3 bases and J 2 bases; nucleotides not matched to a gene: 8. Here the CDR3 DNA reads TGTGCCAGCAGCCAGAGGGACAGGGAGGGTGCCTACGAGCAGTACTTC. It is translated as CASSQRDREGAYEQYF.

The CDR3 DNA sequence: TGTGCCAGCAGCCCTATCCCCGGACTAGCGGGAGCTGGCACAGATACGCAGTATTTT. Its protein product is CASSPIPGLAGAGTDTQYF. The chain couples TRBV7-9 to TRBJ2-3; 13 bases map to TRBD2. Germline trimming cut 5 bases from V and 1 base from J; bases unmatched to any gene: 12. The CDR3 extends over 19 amino acids. Looked up from germline, CDR1 is SEHNR and CDR2 is FQNEAQ (reference sequence).

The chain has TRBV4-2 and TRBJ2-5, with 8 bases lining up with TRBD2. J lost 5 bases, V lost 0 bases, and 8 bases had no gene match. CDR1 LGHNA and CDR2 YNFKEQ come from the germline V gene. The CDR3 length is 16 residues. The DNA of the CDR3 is TGTGCCAGCAGCCAAGATATCACAGCGGGGGAGGAGACCCAGTACTTC. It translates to CASSQDITAGEETQYF.

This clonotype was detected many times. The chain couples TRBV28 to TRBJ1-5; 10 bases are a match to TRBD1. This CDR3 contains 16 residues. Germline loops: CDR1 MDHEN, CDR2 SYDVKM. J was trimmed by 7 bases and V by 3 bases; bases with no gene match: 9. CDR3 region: CASSFRDRGEGQPQHF. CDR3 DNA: TGTGCCAGCAGTTTTAGGGACAGGGGAGAAGGACAGCCCCAGCATTTT. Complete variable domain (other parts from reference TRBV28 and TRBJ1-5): DVKVTQSSRYLVKRTGEKVFLECVQDMDHENMFWYRQDPGLGLRLIYFSYDVKMKEKGDIPEGYSVSREKKERFSLILESASTNQTSMYLCASSFRDRGEGQPQHFGDGTRLSIL.

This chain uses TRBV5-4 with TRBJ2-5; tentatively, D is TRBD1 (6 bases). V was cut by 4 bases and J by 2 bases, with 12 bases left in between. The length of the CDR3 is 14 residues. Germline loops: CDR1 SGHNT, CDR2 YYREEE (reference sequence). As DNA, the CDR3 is TGTGCCAGCAGCCGAAAGGACAGTCAAGAGACCCAGTACTTC. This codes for CASSRKDSQETQYF.

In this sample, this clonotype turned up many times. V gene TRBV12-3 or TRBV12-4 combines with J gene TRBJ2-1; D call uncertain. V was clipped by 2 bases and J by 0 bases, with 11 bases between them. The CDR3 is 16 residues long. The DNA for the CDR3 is TGTGCCAGCAGTTTATTGGTGGATAGCTCCTACAATGAGCAGTTCTTC. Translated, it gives CASSLLVDSSYNEQFF.

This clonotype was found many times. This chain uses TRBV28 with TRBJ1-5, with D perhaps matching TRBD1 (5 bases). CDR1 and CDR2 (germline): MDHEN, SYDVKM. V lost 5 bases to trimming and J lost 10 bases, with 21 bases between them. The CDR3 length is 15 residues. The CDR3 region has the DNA TGTGCCAGCAGTAGCCGGGGCAGGCGACACAACCCCCAGCATTTT. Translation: CASSSRGRRHNPQHF. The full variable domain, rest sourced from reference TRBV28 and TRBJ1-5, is DVKVTQSSRYLVKRTGEKVFLECVQDMDHENMFWYRQDPGLGLRLIYFSYDVKMKEKGDIPEGYSVSREKKERFSLILESASTNQTSMYLCASSSRGRRHNPQHFGDGTRLSIL.